This T cell receptor beta chain comes out of a study of blood T cell repertoires in COVID-19. Study at large: COVID-19 samples collected from the United States, Italy and Spain covered acute and convalescent phases. Sources were T cells, B-cell-depleted T cells, or PBMCs; the material itself was cDNA or gDNA.

CDR3 length: 15 amino acids. V lost 9 bases, J lost 1 base, and 13 bases lay in between. Germline assignment: CDR1 SNHLY and CDR2 FYNNEI. Enrolment of Seattle patients took place during active infection, and they were followed longitudinally. Produced via immunoSEQ multiplex PCR; TCRdb's table is partial and in-frame only. The table records approximately 70,000 clones, 80% to 95% of them present only once. The J gene is TRBJ2-6, the V gene TRBV2, with a possible D match to TRBD2 (6 bases). This receptor was identified in a man aged 50-59 years with COVID-19, enrolled during active disease. The specimen sequenced was peripheral blood. CDR3 in DNA: TGTGCCAGTCGGGACTCCGTTTCTGGGGCCAACGTCCTGACTTTC. Protein product: CASRDSVSGANVLTF.